This TCR beta chain stems from a study of shared clonotypes between healthy human individuals. Germline CDR1 MGHRA, CDR2 YSYEKL. This CDR3 comprises 14 residues. Between the trimmed V and J ends, which lost 6 bases and 0 bases, there was a span of 11 bases. Profiling relied on immunoSEQ multiplex PCR, and the TCRdb table lists in-frame clones only, not all of them. The sample contains 2 million to 2.5 million clones, around 96% of which appear only once. In the naive CD8 group, cells lacked CD45RO and were positively selected for CCR7, so terminally differentiated effector memory CD45RA+ cells were left out.

The V call is TRBV4-1, the J call TRBJ1-1; D uncertain. This TCR was recovered from a man aged 18 to 30 in good health. Sequencing was done on a sample of naive CD8+ T cells sorted from blood. CDR3 nucleotides: TGCGCCAGCAGAGTGACCGTCATGAACACTGAAGCTTTCTTT. Translating it yields CASRVTVMNTEAFF.